These T cell receptor beta chains were read from a single sample in a study of cytomegalovirus exposure and HLA in healthy donors. This table comes from immunoSEQ multiplex PCR, and its TCRdb copy is limited to in-frame clones, with some not included. The sample consists of about 130,000 clones, about 96% of them appearing once. The sequenced material came from PBMCs. These receptors originate from a young man in good health and CMV-seronegative. CDR3s include the opening cysteine and the closing phenylalanine or tryptophan. A D gene is named only where the DNA matches it firmly. Rows may omit the clone size; those that give it use once, few, many or a size class.

j_call: TRBJ2-1
cdr3_length: 15
clone_size: .
v_call: TRBV7-9
d_call: TRBD2
cdr3_nt: TGTGCCAGCAGCTCCGGGGGGGTGGGAAGCAATGAGCAGTTCTTC
cdr3_aa: CASSSGGVGSNEQFF

j_call: TRBJ1-2
cdr3_length: 14
clone_size: .
v_call: TRBV6-1
d_call: TRBD1
cdr3_nt: TGTGCCAGCAGTCAATGGGACAGGGAGTATGGCTACACCTTC
cdr3_aa: CASSQWDREYGYTF

j_call: TRBJ2-3
cdr3_length: 17
clone_size: .
v_call: TRBV25-1
d_call: TRBD2
cdr3_nt: TGTGCCAGCAGTGACACCGGGACTAGCCGACGCACAGATACGCAGTATTTT
cdr3_aa: CASSDTGTSRRTDTQYF

j_call: TRBJ2-2
cdr3_length: 15
clone_size: once
v_call: TRBV30
d_call: TRBD1
cdr3_nt: TGTGCCTGGGCCTGGACAGGGGGAGGAACCGGGGAGCTGTTTTTT
cdr3_aa: CAWAWTGGGTGELFF

j_call: TRBJ2-5
cdr3_length: 12
clone_size: .
v_call: TRBV29-1
d_call: .
cdr3_nt: TGCAGCGTCGCACTAGGAGGGGAGACCCAGTACTTC
cdr3_aa: CSVALGGETQYF

j_call: TRBJ2-7
cdr3_length: 15
clone_size: .
v_call: TRBV6-5
d_call: TRBD2
cdr3_nt: TGTGCCAGCAGGAAGAGTAGCGGGATTACCTACGAGCAGTACTTC
cdr3_aa: CASRKSSGITYEQYF

j_call: TRBJ1-1
cdr3_length: 14
clone_size: .
v_call: TRBV9
d_call: .
cdr3_nt: TGTGCCAGCAGCGGGAGTACGACGGTACGTGAAGCTTTCTTT
cdr3_aa: CASSGSTTVREAFF

j_call: TRBJ1-2
cdr3_length: 14
clone_size: .
v_call: TRBV9
d_call: .
cdr3_nt: TGTGCCAGCAGCGTAGACAGGGCTAACTATGGCTACACCTTC
cdr3_aa: CASSVDRANYGYTF

j_call: TRBJ2-7
cdr3_length: 13
clone_size: .
v_call: TRBV18
d_call: .
cdr3_nt: TGTGCCAGCTCAGCCAGGGATACCTACGAGCAGTACTTC
cdr3_aa: CASSARDTYEQYF

j_call: TRBJ2-2
cdr3_length: 17
clone_size: .
v_call: TRBV7-2
d_call: TRBD1
cdr3_nt: TGTGCCAGCAGCCCCCAACAGGGGTACGCGAACACCGGGGAGCTGTTTTTT
cdr3_aa: CASSPQQGYANTGELFF

j_call: TRBJ2-2
cdr3_length: 15
clone_size: .
v_call: TRBV5-1
d_call: TRBD1
cdr3_nt: TGCGCCAGCAGCCTGACAGGGACGAACACCGGGGAGCTGTTTTTT
cdr3_aa: CASSLTGTNTGELFF

j_call: TRBJ2-3
cdr3_length: 15
clone_size: .
v_call: TRBV27
d_call: .
cdr3_nt: TGTGCCAGCAGTCAACCAGGACTTCTCACAGATACGCAGTATTTT
cdr3_aa: CASSQPGLLTDTQYF

j_call: TRBJ2-5
cdr3_length: 16
clone_size: .
v_call: TRBV18
d_call: .
cdr3_nt: TGTGCCAGCTCACCATCTTTACAAACAGCTTCGCCGACCCAGTACTTC
cdr3_aa: CASSPSLQTASPTQYF

j_call: TRBJ1-5
cdr3_length: 20
clone_size: .
v_call: TRBV4-1
d_call: TRBD1
cdr3_nt: TGCGCCAGCAGCCAAGACTCTAGGACAGGGGACTGGGTGCGCAATCAGCCCCAGCATTTT
cdr3_aa: CASSQDSRTGDWVRNQPQHF

j_call: TRBJ2-3
cdr3_length: 16
clone_size: .
v_call: TRBV28
d_call: .
cdr3_nt: TGTGCCAGCAGTAGCTACAGGGCGGGCAGCACAGATACGCAGTATTTT
cdr3_aa: CASSSYRAGSTDTQYF

j_call: TRBJ2-7
cdr3_length: 16
clone_size: .
v_call: TRBV28
d_call: .
cdr3_nt: TGTGCCAGCAGTTACCCCGGAGTAACCCTGGGCTACGAGCAGTACTTC
cdr3_aa: CASSYPGVTLGYEQYF

j_call: TRBJ2-7
cdr3_length: 11
clone_size: .
v_call: TRBV28
d_call: .
cdr3_nt: TGTGCCAGCAGTACTCACTACGAGCAGTACTTC
cdr3_aa: CASSTHYEQYF

j_call: TRBJ2-1
cdr3_length: 16
clone_size: .
v_call: TRBV4-2
d_call: .
cdr3_nt: TGTGCCAGCAGCCAAGTAAGGGGGAGGGCCGGGAATGAGCAGTTCTTC
cdr3_aa: CASSQVRGRAGNEQFF

j_call: TRBJ1-2
cdr3_length: 15
clone_size: few
v_call: TRBV9
d_call: TRBD1
cdr3_nt: TGTGCCAGCAGCGCGCAGGGGGCCTTAAACTATGGCTACACCTTC
cdr3_aa: CASSAQGALNYGYTF

j_call: TRBJ1-4
cdr3_length: 18
clone_size: .
v_call: TRBV30
d_call: .
cdr3_nt: TGTGCCTGGAGTGTCTCGAACAGGAACTTTGCAACTAATGAAAAACTGTTTTTT
cdr3_aa: CAWSVSNRNFATNEKLFF

j_call: TRBJ1-5
cdr3_length: 14
clone_size: .
v_call: TRBV28
d_call: .
cdr3_nt: TGTGCCAGCAGTTCCGGACAGAGAAATCAGCCCCAGCATTTT
cdr3_aa: CASSSGQRNQPQHF

j_call: TRBJ1-1
cdr3_length: 11
clone_size: .
v_call: TRBV20-1
d_call: .
cdr3_nt: TGCAGTACCCGTTCGGTGGCTGAAGCTTTCTTT
cdr3_aa: CSTRSVAEAFF

j_call: TRBJ2-3
cdr3_length: 15
clone_size: .
v_call: TRBV7-9
d_call: TRBD1
cdr3_nt: TGTGCCAGCAGTCCTAACTCACAGGGGCCAGATACGCAGTATTTT
cdr3_aa: CASSPNSQGPDTQYF

j_call: TRBJ1-5
cdr3_length: 14
clone_size: .
v_call: TRBV6-5
d_call: .
cdr3_nt: TGTGCCAGCAGTCGACGAGGGTTGGACCGGCCCCAGCATTTT
cdr3_aa: CASSRRGLDRPQHF

j_call: TRBJ2-7
cdr3_length: 15
clone_size: .
v_call: TRBV4-2
d_call: .
cdr3_nt: TGTGCCAGCAGCCAAGTGAGCGGGTACTCCTACGAGCAGTACTTC
cdr3_aa: CASSQVSGYSYEQYF

j_call: TRBJ2-5
cdr3_length: 16
clone_size: .
v_call: TRBV7-2
d_call: TRBD2
cdr3_nt: TGTGCCAGCAGCTCCTTAGCGGGAGGGCTGGAGGAGACCCAGTACTTC
cdr3_aa: CASSSLAGGLEETQYF

j_call: TRBJ1-1
cdr3_length: 13
clone_size: .
v_call: TRBV2
d_call: .
cdr3_nt: TGTGCCAGCAGTGTCGGGGGGAACACTGAAGCTTTCTTT
cdr3_aa: CASSVGGNTEAFF

j_call: TRBJ2-1
cdr3_length: 17
clone_size: once
v_call: TRBV7-3
d_call: .
cdr3_nt: TGTGCCAGCAGCTTAGGGATTACAGGGATAGGTCGCAATGAGCAGTTCTTC
cdr3_aa: CASSLGITGIGRNEQFF

j_call: TRBJ2-3
cdr3_length: 14
clone_size: .
v_call: TRBV28
d_call: .
cdr3_nt: TGTGCCAGCAGGCTGACAGGCCAATTTGATACGCAGTATTTT
cdr3_aa: CASRLTGQFDTQYF

j_call: TRBJ2-7
cdr3_length: 15
clone_size: .
v_call: TRBV7-2
d_call: TRBD2
cdr3_nt: TGTGCCAGCAGCACAACTAGCGGGAGCTCCTACGAGCAGTACTTC
cdr3_aa: CASSTTSGSSYEQYF

j_call: TRBJ2-7
cdr3_length: 14
clone_size: .
v_call: TRBV6-6
d_call: TRBD2
cdr3_nt: TGTGCCAGCAGTTCCGGGACTAGCGTTTACGAGCAGTACTTC
cdr3_aa: CASSSGTSVYEQYF

j_call: TRBJ1-1
cdr3_length: 15
clone_size: .
v_call: TRBV12-5
d_call: .
cdr3_nt: TGTGCTAGTGGTGACGTACAGGGTAGGAACACTGAAGCTTTCTTT
cdr3_aa: CASGDVQGRNTEAFF

j_call: TRBJ2-2
cdr3_length: 16
clone_size: .
v_call: TRBV7-6
d_call: .
cdr3_nt: TGTGCCAGCAGAGCTCCCGGAGGACAGAGGACCGGGGAGCTGTTTTTT
cdr3_aa: CASRAPGGQRTGELFF

j_call: TRBJ1-1
cdr3_length: 14
clone_size: .
v_call: TRBV27
d_call: TRBD1
cdr3_nt: TGTGCCAGCAGTGTCCCCGGGACAGGGGAAGCAGCTTTCTTT
cdr3_aa: CASSVPGTGEAAFF

j_call: TRBJ1-1
cdr3_length: 15
clone_size: .
v_call: TRBV6-5
d_call: TRBD1
cdr3_nt: TGTGCCAGCAGTTATGCGGGGACAGGGAACACTGAAGCTTTCTTT
cdr3_aa: CASSYAGTGNTEAFF

j_call: TRBJ2-3
cdr3_length: 16
clone_size: .
v_call: TRBV5-6
d_call: TRBD2
cdr3_nt: TGTGCCAGCAGCCCCGGGACTAGCGGGAAAACAGATACGCAGTATTTT
cdr3_aa: CASSPGTSGKTDTQYF

j_call: TRBJ2-5
cdr3_length: 15
clone_size: .
v_call: TRBV9
d_call: .
cdr3_nt: TGTGCCAGCAGCGTAGCGTCGGGGGTAGAAGAGACCCAGTACTTC
cdr3_aa: CASSVASGVEETQYF

j_call: TRBJ2-7
cdr3_length: 15
clone_size: .
v_call: TRBV4-3
d_call: .
cdr3_nt: TGCGCCAGCAGCCGATATGAGGACAGAGCCTACGAGCAGTACTTC
cdr3_aa: CASSRYEDRAYEQYF

j_call: TRBJ2-7
cdr3_length: 17
clone_size: .
v_call: TRBV5-4
d_call: TRBD2
cdr3_nt: TGTGCCAGCAGCTTGAAGGCTAGCGGGGGGGGTCTGGACGAGCAGTACTTC
cdr3_aa: CASSLKASGGGLDEQYF

j_call: TRBJ1-1
cdr3_length: 16
clone_size: .
v_call: TRBV4-1
d_call: .
cdr3_nt: TGCGCCAGCAGCCAACTCCTTAGGACAGAGAACACTGAAGCTTTCTTT
cdr3_aa: CASSQLLRTENTEAFF

j_call: TRBJ2-1
cdr3_length: 15
clone_size: .
v_call: TRBV9
d_call: TRBD1
cdr3_nt: TGTGCCAGCAGCGTAGAGGGGGCGAGTTACAATGAGCAGTTCTTC
cdr3_aa: CASSVEGASYNEQFF

j_call: TRBJ1-1
cdr3_length: 15
clone_size: .
v_call: TRBV19
d_call: TRBD1
cdr3_nt: TGTGCCAGTAGTACCGGGACAGGGAGGGTTGGTGAAGCTTTCTTT
cdr3_aa: CASSTGTGRVGEAFF

j_call: TRBJ2-7
cdr3_length: 14
clone_size: once
v_call: TRBV7-9
d_call: .
cdr3_nt: TGTGCCAGCAGCTTACCAGGTAACGTCCACGAGCAGTACTTC
cdr3_aa: CASSLPGNVHEQYF

j_call: TRBJ2-1
cdr3_length: 15
clone_size: .
v_call: TRBV2
d_call: TRBD2
cdr3_nt: TGTGCCAGCAGTGGAGCGCTAGCGGGATTAAATGAGCAGTTCTTC
cdr3_aa: CASSGALAGLNEQFF

j_call: TRBJ1-2
cdr3_length: 15
clone_size: .
v_call: TRBV7-9
d_call: .
cdr3_nt: TGTGCCAGCAGCCTAAGCTCTGCGGAAATCTATGGCTACACCTTC
cdr3_aa: CASSLSSAEIYGYTF

j_call: TRBJ2-2
cdr3_length: 12
clone_size: .
v_call: TRBV9
d_call: .
cdr3_nt: TGTGCCACCCAAGCTAACACCGGGGAGCTGTTTTTT
cdr3_aa: CATQANTGELFF

j_call: TRBJ2-2
cdr3_length: 16
clone_size: .
v_call: TRBV9
d_call: TRBD1
cdr3_nt: TGTGCCAGCAGCGCCCGGGACAGGGGAAACACCGGGGAGCTGTTTTTT
cdr3_aa: CASSARDRGNTGELFF

j_call: TRBJ2-1
cdr3_length: 16
clone_size: .
v_call: TRBV7-9
d_call: .
cdr3_nt: TGTGCCAGCAGCTTGTTAGGTGGGGGCCGGGACAATGAGCAGTTCTTC
cdr3_aa: CASSLLGGGRDNEQFF

j_call: TRBJ2-7
cdr3_length: 16
clone_size: .
v_call: TRBV5-1
d_call: TRBD2
cdr3_nt: TGCGCCAGCAGTCCCCTAGCGGGCGGGGCCCCCTACGAGCAGTACTTC
cdr3_aa: CASSPLAGGAPYEQYF

j_call: TRBJ2-1
cdr3_length: 17
clone_size: .
v_call: TRBV13
d_call: .
cdr3_nt: TGTGCCAGCAGCTTAGGCCCGCGAGCGGGCTCCTACAATGAGCAGTTCTTC
cdr3_aa: CASSLGPRAGSYNEQFF